The 3 T cell receptor beta chains given below trace back to one sample, sequenced in a study of cytomegalovirus exposure and HLA in healthy donors. The PCR contained 60 Vbeta and 13 Jbeta primers. The method was immunoSEQ multiplex PCR; TCRdb's version includes in-frame clones alone and lacks a portion of them. In the table there are about 160,000 clones, approximately 80% of which are singletons. Sequencing was performed on PBMCs. All receptors derive from a man aged 25 to 45 in good health and CMV-seronegative.

This sequence joins TRBV27 and TRBJ1-1; D possibly corresponds to TRBD1 (5 bases). Germline V CDR1 and CDR2: MNHEY, SMNVEV (reference sequence). With 3 bases removed from V and 1 base from J, the gap between germline ends came to 6 bases. This CDR3 comprises 13 residues. The CDR3 DNA follows: TGTGCCAGCAGTTTTGGACAGAACACTGAAGCTTTCTTT. It specifies CASSFGQNTEAFF.

This clone was seen more than once but under ten times. This chain links TRBV28 with TRBJ2-7; TRBD1 aligns across 7 bases. Germline assignment: CDR1 MDHEN and CDR2 SYDVKM. CDR3 size: 11 residues. V gave up 4 bases and J gave up 6 bases; unmatched junction bases: 0. CDR3: CASSWTGEQYF. Written as DNA, the CDR3 is TGTGCCAGCAGTTGGACAGGCGAGCAGTACTTC.

This clone appeared a single time. The V and J genes are TRBV19 and TRBJ1-2; 7 bases are shared with TRBD1. The V gene's germline CDR1 is LNHDA and CDR2 SQIVND (reference sequence). V was clipped by 5 bases and J by 6 bases; unmatched bases: 12. The CDR3 has 15 amino acids. The CDR3 spells CASSPRGDSRHGYTF. In DNA, the CDR3 is TGTGCCAGTAGTCCCCGAGGGGACAGCCGTCATGGCTACACCTTC. Full variable domain (missing parts from reference TRBV19 and TRBJ1-2): DGGITQSPKYLFRKEGQNVTLSCEQNLNHDAMYWYRQDPGQGLRLIYYSQIVNDFQKGDIAEGYSVSREKKESFPLTVTSAQKNPTAFYLCASSPRGDSRHGYTFGSGTRLTVV.